Detailed here is one TCR beta chain. Antigen specificity is unknown. Profiled with immunoSEQ multiplex PCR; TCRdb holds only in-frame clones, not every one. The table records tens of thousands of clones, about 94% of them present only once. The data belong to a study of OX40 agonist ivuxolimab in advanced cancers. Study-level information: The dose-escalation cohort had hepatocellular carcinoma, melanoma, renal cell or head and neck cancer. Study observations and caveats: CD8+ T cells averaged more expanded clones than CD4+.

The CDR3 sequence is 15 residues long. Between the trimmed V and J ends, which lost 2 bases and 3 bases, there was a span of 10 bases. Per the germline V gene, CDR1 is MDHEN and CDR2 is SYDVKM. The source of this sequence is an adult with an advanced solid tumor such as melanoma, head and neck, liver or kidney cancer. Sequencing was performed on CD4+ or CD8+ T cells sorted from blood, taken in a trial of the OX40 agonist ivuxolimab. The chain carries TRBV28 and TRBJ1-4; the D gene is possibly TRBD1 (5 bases). The CDR3: CASSLRGEANEKLFF. CDR3 DNA: TGTGCCAGCAGTTTAAGGGGCGAAGCTAATGAAAAACTGTTTTTT.